This TCR beta chain originates from a study of T cell responses to AZD1222 COVID-19 vaccine. Broader study findings: Only 5 or 6 people who got AZD1222 tested seropositive at baseline. With two AZD1222 doses given, Spike-specific TCR breadth and depth both rose. Donor demographics were predominantly white British with a female majority; clonal diversity may be underestimated.

Pooling covered second doses at about 4 or about 12 weeks. The method was immunoSEQ multiplex PCR; TCRdb's version includes in-frame clones alone and lacks a portion of them. The table shows roughly 100,000 clones, with about 88% occurring only once. About this clone: What it binds is not known.

CDR1 LGHDT and CDR2 YNNKEL come from the germline V gene (reference sequence). The CDR3 extends over 15 amino acids. V was trimmed by 4 bases and J by 0 bases, leaving 13 bases between them. The chain has TRBV3-1 (or the pseudogene TRBV3-2) and TRBJ2-7; D is ambiguous. The specimen comprised peripheral blood, sampled 28 days after the second AZD1222 dose. The clonotype originates from an adult who received the AZD1222 COVID-19 vaccine. The CDR3, as DNA: TGTGCCAGCAGCCCCCCAAAGGCTCTCTCCTACGAGCAGTACTTC. Encoded protein: CASSPPKALSYEQYF.